Below, 18 T cell receptor beta chains from the same sample are listed, as sequenced in a study of T cell responses to AZD1222 COVID-19 vaccine. Repertoires were generated with immunoSEQ multiplex PCR, while TCRdb's copy carries only in-frame clones and drops some. The sample lists about 94,000 clones, roughly 90% seen once, with about 12% in the top ten. Sequenced material: peripheral blood, taken 28 days after the second AZD1222 dose. These receptor sequences come from an adult who received the AZD1222 COVID-19 vaccine.

The chain couples TRBV23-1 to TRBJ1-3; 9 bases agree with TRBD1. TRBV23-1 is identified as an open reading frame with a role that is uncertain. J gave up 2 bases and V 4 bases, and 21 bases lay outside the gene matches. The CDR3 is 21 amino acids. This chain's CDR3 is CASSPILITGTGSVAGNTIYF. The DNA of the CDR3 is TGCGCCAGCAGTCCCATCCTGATTACCGGGACAGGGAGTGTCGCTGGAAACACCATATATTTT.

The chain links TRBV4-3 to TRBJ1-3; no clear D gene. Germline V gene sequence: CDR1 LGHNA, CDR2 YSLEER. There are 14 residues in the CDR3. The V end lost 0 bases, the J end lost 4 bases, and 7 bases lay between the germline ends. CDR3 region: CASSQEREGNTIYF. The DNA for the CDR3 is TGCGCCAGCAGCCAAGAAAGGGAAGGAAACACCATATATTTT.

The chain links TRBV20-1 to TRBJ2-7; 7 positions agree with TRBD1. Germline assignment: CDR1 DFQATT and CDR2 SNEGSKA (reference sequence). The V gene end was trimmed by 3 bases and the J gene end by 2 bases; junction bases not matched to a gene: 1. This CDR3 comprises 12 residues. The CDR3 is CSASDRAYEQYF. CDR3 in DNA: TGCAGTGCTAGTGACAGGGCCTACGAGCAGTACTTC.

This chain links TRBV7-6 with TRBJ2-3; the match to TRBD2 covers 12 bases. The CDR3 runs to 16 residues. V lost 4 bases and J lost 3; bases outside the gene matches: 5. In germline, CDR1 is SGHVS, CDR2 FNYEAQ. Here the CDR3 reads CASSSLAGGPTDTQYF. The CDR3 DNA follows: TGTGCCAGCAGCTCTCTAGCGGGGGGGCCTACAGATACGCAGTATTTT.

This sequence joins TRBV6-2 or TRBV6-3 and TRBJ2-5; TRBD2 matches at 7 bases. The germline V gene encodes CDR1 MNHEY and CDR2 SVGEGT. The CDR3 runs to 14 residues. V was clipped by 6 bases and J by 5 bases; unmatched bases: 9. CDR3 nucleotide sequence: TGTGCCAGCAGCCCCCTTCGGGGAGGGGAGACCCAGTACTTC. Translation gives CASSPLRGGETQYF.

The chain combines TRBV4-1 with TRBJ1-4, with D possibly being TRBD1 (5 bases). This CDR3 is 14 amino acids long. Between the trimmed V and J ends, which lost 8 bases and 7 bases, there was a span of 17 bases. From germline, CDR1 is MGHRA and CDR2 YSYEKL. The CDR3 loop is CASGPPRASEKLFF. In DNA, the CDR3 is TGCGCCAGCGGCCCTCCCAGGGCGAGTGAAAAACTGTTTTTT.

The CDR3 region has the DNA TGTGCCAGCAGCTTAGATTCTAGCGGGAGTTTAGAGACCCAGTACTTC. It is translated as CASSLDSSGSLETQYF. The chain combines TRBV7-2 with TRBJ2-5, with 10 bases that match TRBD2. The germline gives CDR1 SGHTA, CDR2 FQGNSA. This CDR3 has 16 amino acids. The junction had 6 bases not matched to a gene; V was cut back by 1 base and J by 4 bases.

The chain carries TRBV5-6 and TRBJ2-5; no firm D call. The CDR3 covers 15 residues. Germline V gene lookup returns CDR1 SGHDT and CDR2 YYEEEE. The germline V and J ends were trimmed by 0 bases and 0 bases, with 9 bases remaining between them. DNA for the CDR3: TGTGCCAGCAGCTTGGTGGTCCGGGACCAAGAGACCCAGTACTTC. Protein sequence: CASSLVVRDQETQYF. Full variable domain (remainder filled in from reference TRBV5-6 and TRBJ2-5): DAGVTQSPTHLIKTRGQQVTLRCSPKSGHDTVSWYQQALGQGPQFIFQYYEEEERQRGNFPDRFSGHQFPNYSSELNVNALLLGDSALYLCASSLVVRDQETQYFGPGTRLLVL.

The chain is built from TRBV6-6 and TRBJ1-5; 7 nucleotides agree with TRBD1. This CDR3 spans 15 amino acids. Germline V gene sequence: CDR1 MNHNY, CDR2 SVGAGI (reference sequence). The ends lost 2 bases at V and 4 bases at J; junction bases unmatched: 5. The CDR3, as DNA: TGTGCCAGCAGTTACGGGACAGCGACAAATCAGCCCCAGCATTTT. Its translation is CASSYGTATNQPQHF.

The chain has TRBV19 and TRBJ1-5; no firm D call. Germline assignment: CDR1 LNHDA and CDR2 SQIVND (reference sequence). Trimming removed 9 bases from V and 0 bases from J, with 9 bases in between. The CDR3 is made up of 13 amino acids. CDR3 DNA sequence: TGTGCCAGCAAAGAAGATAGCAATCAGCCCCAGCATTTT. It is translated as CASKEDSNQPQHF.

The sample holds one count of this clone. This chain joins TRBV5-6 and TRBJ2-5, with 8 bases identical to TRBD1. Germline CDR1 reads SGHDT; CDR2 reads YYEEEE. The CDR3 has 16 residues. V lost 0 bases and J lost 4; bases outside the gene matches: 8. CDR3 in amino acids: CASSLDGQGVGETQYF. Written as DNA, the CDR3 is TGTGCCAGCAGCTTGGATGGACAGGGCGTTGGAGAGACCCAGTACTTC.

This clone was seen more than once but under ten times. This chain joins TRBV11-1 and TRBJ1-6; D might be TRBD1 (5 bases). Looked up from germline, CDR1 is SGHAT and CDR2 is FQDESV (reference sequence). With 5 bases removed from V and 5 bases from J, the gap between germline ends came to 10 bases. The CDR3 length is 14 residues. The CDR3 DNA reads TGTGCCAGCAGCGGCGCAGGGAATAATTCACCCCTCCACTTT. Protein product: CASSGAGNNSPLHF.

The chain couples TRBV3-1 (or the pseudogene TRBV3-2) to TRBJ1-2, with D perhaps matching TRBD1 (6 bases). This CDR3 contains 14 residues. The V end was cut by 0 bases, the J end by 7 bases, with 12 bases between. Germline values: CDR1 LGHDT, CDR2 YNNKEL (reference sequence). CDR3 loop: CASSQEPGAVGYTF. Written as DNA, the CDR3 is TGTGCCAGCAGCCAAGAGCCGGGGGCGGTTGGCTACACCTTC.

Note on this clone: Germline and junction disagree at one end, which may indicate a read error. CDR3 DNA: TGTGCTAGCAGCGTCTCCCTTACCTACGAGCAGTACTTC. Its protein product is CASSVSLTYEQYF. The chain joins TRBV7-7 to TRBJ2-7; D not certain. The CDR3 runs 13 residues. Germline loops: CDR1 SSHAT, CDR2 FNYEAQ (reference sequence).

The chain uses TRBV28 and TRBJ2-3, with a weak D call TRBD1 (5 bases). Deletions cut 5 bases from V and 7 bases from J, with 16 bases between. Per the germline V gene, CDR1 is MDHEN and CDR2 is SYDVKM. The CDR3 runs 14 residues. CDR3 amino acids: CASSGVREEYTQYF. The CDR3, as DNA: TGTGCCAGCAGTGGAGTCAGGGAAGAATATACGCAGTATTTT.

The CDR3 DNA reads TGCGCCAGCAGCCAAGAAAACAAGATGAACACTGAAGCTTTCTTT. Its translation: CASSQENKMNTEAFF. This chain connects TRBV4-1 to TRBJ1-1; D call uncertain. Germline loops: CDR1 MGHRA, CDR2 YSYEKL. V was clipped by 0 bases and J by 0 bases, with 8 bases between them. The CDR3 extends over 15 amino acids.

This clone has just a few counts. This sequence joins TRBV9 and TRBJ1-6, with 7 bases that match TRBD1. The CDR3 is made up of 17 amino acids. CDR1 is SGDLS, CDR2 YYNGEE, per germline. J gave up 7 bases and V 3 bases, and 13 bases lay outside the gene matches. CDR3 residues: CASSAATGDSRNSPLHF. The CDR3 coding sequence is TGTGCCAGCAGCGCAGCTACAGGGGACAGTAGAAATTCACCCCTCCACTTT.

V is TRBV7-2 and J is TRBJ1-6; D uncertain. The V and J ends lost 8 bases and 7 bases respectively, with 12 bases between them. In germline, CDR1 is SGHTA, CDR2 FQGNSA. CDR3 length equals 13 residues. Here the CDR3 reads CASVRMRNSPLHF. CDR3 bases: TGTGCCAGCGTGAGGATGAGAAATTCACCCCTCCACTTT. Variable domain in full (rest from reference TRBV7-2 and TRBJ1-6): GAGVSQSPSNKVTEKGKDVELRCDPISGHTALYWYRQSLGQGLEFLIYFQGNSAPDKSGLPSDRFSAERTGGSVSTLTIQRTQQEDSAVYLCASVRMRNSPLHFGNGTRLTVT.